A selection of T cell receptor beta chains follows, all from one sample in a study of OX40 agonist ivuxolimab in advanced cancers. Clones were sequenced by immunoSEQ multiplex PCR, and TCRdb holds only the in-frame ones, with some missing. The sample contains around 25,000 clones, roughly 82% of which appear only once. Source: CD4+ or CD8+ T cells sorted from blood, taken in a trial of the OX40 agonist ivuxolimab. All receptors derive from an adult with an advanced solid tumor such as melanoma, head and neck, liver or kidney cancer. Each CDR3 is given with its conserved first and last residue. The D gene is left open where the match is weak. For some rows the clone size is stated as once, few or many, or as a class when expanded; others skip it.

CDR3 protein	CDR3 DNA	J gene	CDR3 length	D gene	V gene	clone size
CASSQEDRANYEQYF	TGCGCCAGCAGCCAAGAGGACAGGGCGAATTACGAGCAGTACTTC	TRBJ2-7	15	TRBD1	TRBV4-1	NA
CASSPDMGSYNEQFF	TGTGCCAGCTCACCGGATATGGGAAGCTACAATGAGCAGTTCTTC	TRBJ2-1	15	NA	TRBV18	NA
CASSQESGLATSDTQYF	TGCGCCAGCAGCCAAGAGAGCGGACTAGCAACATCAGATACGCAGTATTTT	TRBJ2-3	17	TRBD2	TRBV4-1	NA
CASRGTSGLGSEQYF	TGTGCCAGCAGGGGGACTAGCGGCCTAGGGAGCGAGCAGTACTTC	TRBJ2-7	15	TRBD2	TRBV2	NA
CASSLRAGRYEQYF	TGTGCCAGCAGCTTAAGGGCCGGCCGCTACGAGCAGTACTTC	TRBJ2-7	14	NA	TRBV7-3	once
CSVEGKSGLAAYKTQYF	TGCAGCGTTGAAGGCAAGTCGGGACTAGCGGCCTATAAGACCCAGTACTTC	TRBJ2-5	17	TRBD2	TRBV29-1	NA
CASSLLRGTEAFF	TGTGCCAGCAGCTTGTTAAGGGGGACTGAAGCTTTCTTT	TRBJ1-1	13	NA	TRBV7-2	NA
CASRIQGTPDGYTF	TGTGCCAGTCGGATCCAGGGAACCCCCGATGGCTACACCTTC	TRBJ1-2	14	NA	TRBV4-2	NA
CASSLGGLLTDEQYF	TGTGCCAGCAGCTTAGGGGGCCTCCTCACGGACGAGCAGTACTTC	TRBJ2-7	15	NA	TRBV7-3	once
CASSARPRRQGASNYGYTF	TGTGCCAGCAGCGCACGACCCCGGCGACAGGGGGCTTCTAACTATGGCTACACCTTC	TRBJ1-2	19	TRBD1	TRBV27	NA
CASRPPGRATDTQYF	TGTGCCAGCAGACCTCCCGGCAGGGCCACAGATACGCAGTATTTT	TRBJ2-3	15	NA	TRBV28	NA
CASSLEGGKNTEAFF	TGTGCCAGCAGCTTAGAAGGGGGTAAGAACACTGAAGCTTTCTTT	TRBJ1-1	15	NA	TRBV7-9	NA
CASDSPSSGGVLYEQYF	TGTGCCAGTGATTCCCCCTCGTCAGGGGGCGTTTTATACGAGCAGTACTTC	TRBJ2-7	17	TRBD1	TRBV28	NA
CASSHNGLAGAGGELFF	TGTGCCAGCAGCCACAACGGACTAGCGGGAGCTGGCGGGGAGCTGTTTTTT	TRBJ2-2	17	TRBD2	TRBV13	once
CASSMGGSNTEAFF	TGTGCCAGTAGTATGGGGGGATCTAACACTGAAGCTTTCTTT	TRBJ1-1	14	NA	TRBV19	NA
CAWSVLPATEAFF	TGTGCCTGGAGTGTACTCCCGGCCACTGAAGCTTTCTTT	TRBJ1-1	13	NA	TRBV30	medium-sized
CATSSHTYEQYF	TGTGCCACCAGCAGTCATACCTATGAGCAGTACTTC	TRBJ2-7	12	NA	TRBV15	NA
CASSADSRDSLNTGELFF	TGTGCCAGCAGCGCTGACTCCCGGGACAGTTTGAACACCGGGGAGCTGTTTTTT	TRBJ2-2	18	TRBD1	TRBV7-3	NA
CASSWGVYTGELFF	TGTGCCAGCAGCTGGGGAGTTTACACCGGGGAGCTGTTTTTT	TRBJ2-2	14	NA	TRBV7-3	NA
CASSHYSLGSPLHF	TGCGCCAGCAGCCACTACAGTCTAGGGTCACCCCTCCACTTT	TRBJ1-6	14	NA	TRBV4-1	NA
CASSSRHSWLQFF	TGTGCCAGCAGCTCCCGGCACAGCTGGTTGCAGTTCTTC	TRBJ2-1	13	NA	TRBV7-9	NA
CASSPWRAAYNEQFF	TGTGCCAGCAGCCCCTGGCGAGCGGCCTACAATGAGCAGTTCTTC	TRBJ2-1	15	NA	TRBV14	NA
CASSVGIYGRHTGELFF	TGTGCCAGCAGCGTAGGTATATACGGACGACACACCGGGGAGCTGTTTTTT	TRBJ2-2	17	NA	TRBV9	NA
CASRRGYKADLSYNEQFF	TGTGCCAGCAGGCGGGGATACAAAGCCGACCTCTCCTACAATGAGCAGTTCTTC	TRBJ2-1	18	NA	TRBV7-2	NA
CASSPPSFGQTYEQYF	TGCGCCAGCAGCCCACCAAGTTTCGGACAGACCTACGAGCAGTACTTC	TRBJ2-7	16	NA	TRBV5-1	NA
CASSLSPGTSNTGELFF	TGTGCCAGCAGCCTAAGTCCCGGGACTAGCAACACCGGGGAGCTGTTTTTT	TRBJ2-2	17	TRBD2	TRBV7-9	NA
CASSLGRNYEQYF	TGCGCCAGCAGCTTGGGCAGAAACTACGAGCAGTACTTC	TRBJ2-7	13	NA	TRBV5-1	NA
CASRRGNTEAFF	TGTGCCAGCAGGAGGGGCAACACTGAAGCTTTCTTT	TRBJ1-1	12	NA	TRBV7-9	NA
CASSLGSVAGSELFF	TGTGCCAGCAGCTTAGGCTCAGTAGCGGGATCGGAGCTGTTTTTT	TRBJ2-2	15	TRBD2	TRBV13	NA
CASKVTSGSAVDTQYF	TGTGCCAGCAAGGTGACAAGCGGGAGTGCAGTAGATACGCAGTATTTT	TRBJ2-3	16	TRBD2	TRBV27	few
CASSEFEWAGGTDTQYF	TGTGCCAGCAGTGAATTTGAGTGGGCGGGAGGCACAGATACGCAGTATTTT	TRBJ2-3	17	TRBD2	TRBV25-1	few
CASSVESGTGSTIYF	TGTGCCAGCAGCGTAGAAAGTGGGACCGGGAGCACCATATATTTT	TRBJ1-3	15	NA	TRBV9	NA
CASSLGITSALNIQYF	TGTGCCAGCAGTTTAGGGATTACTAGCGCCCTAAACATTCAGTACTTC	TRBJ2-4	16	TRBD2	TRBV28	NA
CASSVDPHTGLKETQYF	TGTGCCAGCAGCGTAGATCCCCACACCGGGTTGAAAGAGACCCAGTACTTC	TRBJ2-5	17	NA	TRBV9	large
CASSQETVNDYQETQYF	TGCGCCAGCAGCCAAGAAACGGTTAACGATTACCAAGAGACCCAGTACTTC	TRBJ2-5	17	NA	TRBV4-1	NA
CASSLSGGELFF	TGTGCCAGCAGTTTATCGGGCGGGGAGCTGTTTTTT	TRBJ2-2	12	NA	TRBV27	few
CASSQELAERDYEQYF	TGTGCCAGCAGCCAAGAACTCGCCGAGCGGGACTACGAGCAGTACTTC	TRBJ2-7	16	TRBD2	TRBV4-2	NA
CASSLEWTDTQYF	TGTGCCAGCAGCCTTGAGTGGACAGATACGCAGTATTTT	TRBJ2-3	13	NA	TRBV7-3	few